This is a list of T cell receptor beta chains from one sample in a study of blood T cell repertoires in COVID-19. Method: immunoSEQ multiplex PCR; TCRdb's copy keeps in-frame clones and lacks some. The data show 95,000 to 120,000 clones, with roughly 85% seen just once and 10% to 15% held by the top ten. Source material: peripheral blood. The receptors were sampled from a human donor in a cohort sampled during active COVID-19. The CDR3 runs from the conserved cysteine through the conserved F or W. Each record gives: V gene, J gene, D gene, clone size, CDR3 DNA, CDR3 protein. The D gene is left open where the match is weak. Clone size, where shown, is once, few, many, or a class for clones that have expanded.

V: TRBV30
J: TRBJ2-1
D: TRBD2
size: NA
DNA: TGTGCCTGGAGTCCCAGCGGGGGGGCCAATGAGCAGTTCTTC
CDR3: CAWSPSGGANEQFF

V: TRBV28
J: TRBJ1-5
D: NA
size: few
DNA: TGTGCCAGCGGACAACCGAACAATCAGCCCCAGCATTTT
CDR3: CASGQPNNQPQHF

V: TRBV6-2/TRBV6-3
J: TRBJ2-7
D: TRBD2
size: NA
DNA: TGTGCCAGCAGTTACAGACGGGGGGGCGTCTACGAGCAGTACTTC
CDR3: CASSYRRGGVYEQYF

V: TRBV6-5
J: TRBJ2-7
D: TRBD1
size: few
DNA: TGTGCCAGCCCGGGACAGGGGGACTACGAGCAGTACTTC
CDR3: CASPGQGDYEQYF

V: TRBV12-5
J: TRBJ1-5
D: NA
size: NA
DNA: TGTGCTAGTGAGGCGGGCTCAAGCAATCAGCCCCAGCATTTT
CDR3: CASEAGSSNQPQHF

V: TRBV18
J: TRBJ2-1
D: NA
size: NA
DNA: TGTGCCAGCTCACCACCGGTAAACTCCCGAGTCAATGAGCAGTTCTTC
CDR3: CASSPPVNSRVNEQFF

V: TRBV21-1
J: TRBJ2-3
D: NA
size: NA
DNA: TGTGCCAGCAGCAAAGTGTGCGTTCCGAGCACAGATACGCAGTATTTT
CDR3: CASSKVCVPSTDTQYF

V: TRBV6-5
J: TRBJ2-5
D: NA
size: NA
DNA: TGTGCCAGCAAATTAAGCTCGCTCCAAGAGACCCAGTACTTC
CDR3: CASKLSSLQETQYF

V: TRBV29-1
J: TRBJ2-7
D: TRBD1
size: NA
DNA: TGCAGCGCAAAGGACAGGGTAGGATACGAGCAGTACTTC
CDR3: CSAKDRVGYEQYF

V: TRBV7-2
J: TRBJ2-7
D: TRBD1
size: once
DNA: TGTGCCAGCAGCTTAGTTGACAGGGGTGTCTACGAGCAGTACTTC
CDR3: CASSLVDRGVYEQYF

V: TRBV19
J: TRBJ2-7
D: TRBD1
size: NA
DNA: TGTGCCAGTAGAGACACCGGGACAGGGGTATACGAGCAGTACTTC
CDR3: CASRDTGTGVYEQYF

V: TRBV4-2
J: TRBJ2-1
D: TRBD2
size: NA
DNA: TGTGCCAGCAGCCAAGTCACGGGGGGTGAGCAGTTCTTC
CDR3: CASSQVTGGEQFF

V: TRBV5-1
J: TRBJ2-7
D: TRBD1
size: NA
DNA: TGCGCCAGCAGCCGGGACAGCTACGAGCAGTACTTC
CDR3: CASSRDSYEQYF

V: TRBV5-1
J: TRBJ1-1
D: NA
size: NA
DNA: TGCGCCAGCAGCTTGGCCGGCAGGGTATTCACTGAAGCTTTCTTT
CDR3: CASSLAGRVFTEAFF

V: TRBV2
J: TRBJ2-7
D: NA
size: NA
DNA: TGTGCCAGCAGTGAACGCTGGAGCTCCTACGAGCAGTACTTC
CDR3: CASSERWSSYEQYF

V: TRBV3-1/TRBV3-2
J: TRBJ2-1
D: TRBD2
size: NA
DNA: TGTGCCAGCAGCCAACTGTGGACTAGCGGGCCTTACAATGAGCAGTTCTTC
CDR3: CASSQLWTSGPYNEQFF

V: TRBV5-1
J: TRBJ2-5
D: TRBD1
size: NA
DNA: TGCGCCAGCAGCCCGGGACAGGGGCACGATTACCAAGAGACCCAGTACTTC
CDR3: CASSPGQGHDYQETQYF

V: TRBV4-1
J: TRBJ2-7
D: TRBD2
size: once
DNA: TGCGCCAGCAGCCAAGACCGGGGGGGGGCCCTCTACGAGCAGTACTTC
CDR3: CASSQDRGGALYEQYF

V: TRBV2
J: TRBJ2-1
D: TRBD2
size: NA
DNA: TGTGCCAGCGGGGGGGGCAATGAGCAGTTCTTC
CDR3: CASGGGNEQFF

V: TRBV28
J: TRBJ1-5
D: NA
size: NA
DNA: TGTGCCAGCAGTTTAGATCGGGTCAGCACCCAGCCCCAGCATTTT
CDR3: CASSLDRVSTQPQHF

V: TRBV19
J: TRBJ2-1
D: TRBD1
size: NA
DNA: TGTGCCAGTAGTAAGACAGGGGGCTCCTACAATGAGCAGTTCTTC
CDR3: CASSKTGGSYNEQFF

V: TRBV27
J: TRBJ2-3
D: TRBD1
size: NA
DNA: TGTGCCAGCAGTCTCTCCCCCCAGCCAACAGGGGCCCAGGATACGCAGTATTTT
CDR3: CASSLSPQPTGAQDTQYF

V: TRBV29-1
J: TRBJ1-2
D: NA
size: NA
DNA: TGCAGCGTCGCGCGGGGGGGGGCACTAAAGGCTTCCGGCTACACCTTC
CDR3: CSVARGGALKASGYTF

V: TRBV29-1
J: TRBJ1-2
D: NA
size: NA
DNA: TGCAGCGTTGAAGATCGGGGGAGGGGAAATAACTATGGCTACACCTTC
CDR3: CSVEDRGRGNNYGYTF

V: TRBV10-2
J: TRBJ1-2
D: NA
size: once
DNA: TGCGCCAGCAGTGACGGGGGACCTGGCTACACCTTC
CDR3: CASSDGGPGYTF

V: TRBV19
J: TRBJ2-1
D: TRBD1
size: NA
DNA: TGTGCCAGTAGTCCCGACAGGGAGTCCTACAATGAGCAGTTCTTC
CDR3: CASSPDRESYNEQFF